Below, 17 T cell receptor beta chains from the same sample are listed, as sequenced in a study of T-cell reconstitution after alpha-beta-depleted transplantation in children. Unique molecular identifiers were incorporated when the TCRbeta library was constructed. TCRdb passed the PCR reads through MiXCR, listing each CDR3 protein once. The sample shows around 450,000 distinct CDR3 sequences, approximately 42% of them seen only once. The specimen comprised PBMCs, sampled before TCRalphabeta/CD19-depleted stem cell transplant. Receptors originate from a girl aged 2 to 10 with aplastic anemia, due to receive a stem cell transplant.

The chain uses TRBV11-1 and TRBJ1-2; 7 nucleotides align to TRBD1. Trimming cost V 7 bases and J 0 bases; bases outside gene matches: 17. The CDR3 loop spans 18 amino acids. Germline V gene sequence: CDR1 SGHAT, CDR2 FQDESV (reference sequence). The CDR3 nucleotides read TGTGCCAGCAACTCAGGGGGGGACTCCCGTTCCTCTAACTATGGCTACACCTTC. Translation gives CASNSGGDSRSSNYGYTF. Complete variable domain (other parts from reference TRBV11-1 and TRBJ1-2): EAEVAQSPRYKITEKSQAVAFWCDPISGHATLYWYRQILGQGPELLVQFQDESVVDDSQLPKDRFSAERLKGVDSTLKIQPAELGDSAMYLCASNSGGDSRSSNYGYTFGSGTRLTVV.

This clonotype was recorded only once. The chain has TRBV5-8 and TRBJ1-5; possibly TRBD1 for D (6 bases). The CDR3 is 12 amino acids. Germline loops: CDR1 SGHTS, CDR2 YDEGEE. With 4 bases removed from V and 11 bases from J, the gap between germline ends came to 13 bases. Here the CDR3 reads CASSRRGGAQHF. The CDR3 nucleotides are TGTGCCAGCAGCCGGAGGGGGGGGGCCCAGCATTTT.

This clonotype came up a few times. The chain couples TRBV20-1 to TRBJ2-1; the match to TRBD2 covers 8 bases. V was pared by 6 bases and J by 5 bases, with 9 bases of the junction left unmatched. Germline assignment: CDR1 DFQATT and CDR2 SNEGSKA (reference sequence). The length of the CDR3 is 14 residues. The DNA for the CDR3 is TGCAGTGCCCCCGGGCTAGCGGGCCACAATGAGCAGTTCTTC. Residues: CSAPGLAGHNEQFF.

The gene calls are TRBV12-3 or TRBV12-4 and TRBJ1-3; D is uncertain. Trimming took off 6 bases at V and 4 bases at J, with 10 bases between the two ends. CDR3 length: 13 amino acids. The CDR3 here is CASSVGVGNTIYF. For the CDR3, the DNA is TGTGCCAGCAGCGTCGGGGTGGGAAACACCATATATTTT.

The chain links TRBV6-1 to TRBJ2-1; 8 bases match TRBD2. Trimming at V came to 6 bases and at J to 6 bases, leaving 7 bases not matched to a gene. Germline-derived CDR1 and CDR2 are MNHNS and SASEGT. The CDR3 contains 14 residues. This chain's CDR3 is CASSRGGTFNEQFF. The CDR3 DNA reads TGTGCCAGCAGCCGGGGGGGCACCTTCAATGAGCAGTTCTTC.

This clonotype was seen more than once but under ten times. This chain joins TRBV27 and TRBJ2-3; TRBD2 agrees at 8 bases. CDR1 and CDR2 (germline): MNHEY, SMNVEV (reference sequence). Germline trimming cut 6 bases from V and 5 bases from J; bases unmatched to any gene: 7. This CDR3 has 14 residues. CDR3: CASSPQAGEDTQYF. The CDR3 DNA follows: TGTGCCAGCAGCCCCCAAGCGGGAGAAGATACGCAGTATTTT.

This clonotype came up many times. The chain links TRBV5-5 to TRBJ2-3, with 7 nucleotides matching TRBD1. This CDR3 is built from 14 residues. The J segment lost 3 bases and the V segment lost 1 base, leaving 2 bases of the junction unmatched. CDR1 SGHKS and CDR2 YYEKEE come from the germline V gene (reference sequence). This CDR3 is CASSLTGQTDTQYF. CDR3 coding DNA: TGTGCCAGCAGCTTGACGGGACAGACAGATACGCAGTATTTT. Together with reference TRBV5-5 and TRBJ2-3, the CDR3 gives the full variable domain: DAGVTQSPTHLIKTRGQQVTLRCSPISGHKSVSWYQQVLGQGPQFIFQYYEKEERGRGNFPDRFSARQFPNYSSELNVNALLLGDSALYLCASSLTGQTDTQYFGPGTRLTVL.

This clonotype came up many times. The CDR3 nucleotides read TGTGCCAGCAGCTTAGGCCCTGGGAAGGACTATGGCTACACCTTC. Its translation: CASSLGPGKDYGYTF. The V gene is TRBV7-2, the J gene TRBJ1-2; unclear D gene. In germline, CDR1 is SGHTA, CDR2 FQGNSA. Trimming took 1 base from V and 3 from J, leaving 12 bases between them. This CDR3 contains 15 residues.

The V and J genes are TRBV20-1 and TRBJ1-1; 11 nucleotides align to TRBD1. Germline values: CDR1 DFQATT, CDR2 SNEGSKA (reference sequence). The CDR3 length is 14 residues. Unmatched junction bases numbered 3, after V lost 1 base and J lost 5 bases. Written as DNA, the CDR3 is TGCAGTGCTAGAGGGACAGGGGGCTTGACTGAAGCTTTCTTT. As protein: CSARGTGGLTEAFF.

This clonotype occurred a few times. The V and J genes are TRBV11-2 and TRBJ2-7, with 9 positions matching TRBD1. The CDR3 has 13 amino acids. From germline, CDR1 is SGHAT and CDR2 FQNNGV. J lost 5 bases, V lost 4 bases, and 3 bases had no gene match. The CDR3 bases are TGTGCCAGCAGCTCGGACAGGGGACACGAGCAGTACTTC. It encodes CASSSDRGHEQYF.

The chain links TRBV6-1 to TRBJ1-1; TRBD1 might be the D (5 bases). The CDR3 has 14 amino acids. CDR1 and CDR2 from the germline V gene are MNHNS and SASEGT. The V and J ends lost 6 bases and 3 bases respectively, with 14 bases between them. CDR3 loop: CASRATRGDTEAFF. DNA of the CDR3: TGTGCCAGCAGGGCCACACGGGGGGACACTGAAGCTTTCTTT.

Ten or more counts support this clonotype. V is TRBV7-6 and J is TRBJ1-4; 8 bases align to TRBD1. From germline, CDR1 is SGHVS and CDR2 FNYEAQ. The CDR3 loop spans 15 amino acids. V lost 6 bases and J lost 3; bases outside the gene matches: 6. The CDR3 DNA reads TGTGCCAGCAGGGATACAGGGGGAGCTAATGAAAAACTGTTTTTT. It yields the protein CASRDTGGANEKLFF.

This clonotype was seen many times. This chain uses TRBV7-2 with TRBJ1-5; TRBD1 matches at 9 bases. CDR1 and CDR2 (germline): SGHTA, FQGNSA. Trimming at V came to 4 bases and at J to 7 bases, leaving 8 bases not matched to a gene. The CDR3 has 15 amino acids. The CDR3 spells CASSSRQGGGQPQHF. Here the CDR3 DNA reads TGTGCCAGCAGCTCTAGACAGGGGGGAGGCCAGCCCCAGCATTTT. The full variable domain, its missing parts supplied by reference TRBV7-2 and TRBJ1-5, is GAGVSQSPSNKVTEKGKDVELRCDPISGHTALYWYRQSLGQGLEFLIYFQGNSAPDKSGLPSDRFSAERTGGSVSTLTIQRTQQEDSAVYLCASSSRQGGGQPQHFGDGTRLSIL.

The genes are TRBV5-1 and TRBJ2-7; 9 nucleotides match TRBD1. The V and J ends lost 8 bases and 3 bases, in that order; junction bases with no gene match: 9. The CDR3 extends over 14 amino acids. The germline gives CDR1 SGHRS, CDR2 YFSETQ. This chain's CDR3 is CASTVGTGYYEQYF. DNA for the CDR3: TGCGCCAGTACCGTAGGGACAGGGTACTACGAGCAGTACTTC. Full variable domain (outside the CDR3, taken from reference TRBV5-1 and TRBJ2-7): KAGVTQTPRYLIKTRGQQVTLSCSPISGHRSVSWYQQTPGQGLQFLFEYFSETQRNKGNFPGRFSGRQFSNSRSEMNVSTLELGDSALYLCASTVGTGYYEQYFGPGTRLTVT.

The rearrangement links TRBV20-1 to TRBJ2-1; the D gene is possibly TRBD2 (7 bases). Germline lookup yields CDR1 DFQATT and CDR2 SNEGSKA (reference sequence). V was trimmed by 6 bases and J by 3 bases, leaving 18 bases between them. The CDR3 totals 15 residues. The CDR3 protein is CSARLGGGIYNEQFF. The CDR3 DNA reads as TGCAGTGCCCGCCTGGGAGGGGGAATCTACAATGAGCAGTTCTTC.

The gene calls are TRBV29-1 and TRBJ2-2; 8 nucleotides line up with TRBD2. Germline CDR1 reads SQVTM; CDR2 reads ANQGSEA. The CDR3 consists of 17 residues. V was pared by 4 bases and J by 4 bases, with 14 bases of the junction left unmatched. The CDR3 nucleotides read TGCAGCGTTGTCTACTCGGGACGGGGGGGTCCCACCGGGGAGCTGTTTTTT. Translation gives CSVVYSGRGGPTGELFF.

This clonotype was counted a few times. CDR3 nucleotides: TGTGCCAGCAGCCAAGGGGGACTGTACAATGAGCAGTTCTTC. This encodes CASSQGGLYNEQFF. The rearrangement uses TRBV3-1 and TRBJ2-1; D is perhaps TRBD2 (6 bases). The CDR3 has 14 amino acids. CDR1 is LGHDT and CDR2 is YNNKEL in the germline V gene (reference sequence). The V end lost 1 base, the J end lost 4 bases, and 8 bases lay between the germline ends.